The next 18 T cell receptor beta chains were all read from a single sample in a study of molecular identifiers for immune sequencing clone quantification. TCRdb independently ran MiXCR on the PCR reads; one entry per CDR3 protein. The table has 60,000 to 70,000 distinct CDR3 sequences, 15% to 20% seen once. The sequencing sample was made of naive CD8+ T cells from blood, with Jurkat cell RNA spiked in. Sample subset: FACS-sorted CD8+CD4-CCR7+CD45RA+ naive T cells. The receptors originated from a human donor in good health. Some libraries in this study had Jurkat cell RNA spiked in.

This clonotype was found many times. The chain is built from TRBV10-3 and TRBJ2-3; D call uncertain. CDR1 and CDR2 from the germline V gene are ENHRY and SYGVKD. The CDR3 is 14 amino acids. V shed 4 bases and J shed 0 bases, with 8 bases lying between them. This chain's CDR3 is CAISGAESTDTQYF. CDR3 nucleotide sequence: TGTGCCATCAGTGGGGCGGAGAGCACAGATACGCAGTATTTT.

There are many counts of this clonotype. The junction shows a germline mismatch at one end, possibly a read error. The genes are TRBV4-1 and TRBJ1-4; 7 positions agree with TRBD1. Germline CDR1 and CDR2: MGHRA and YSYEKL. This CDR3 is built from 13 residues. CDR3 nucleotide sequence: TGCGCCAGCAGCCAAGATACACCGGGACAGCGGCTTTTT. Its translation is CASSQDTPGQRLF.

The genes are TRBV4-1 and TRBJ2-1; no clear D gene. The CDR3 spans 15 residues. Germline V lookup: CDR1 MGHRA, CDR2 YSYEKL. V was cut by 2 bases and J by 8 bases, with 16 bases left in between. The CDR3 region has the DNA TGCGCCAGCAGCCAACAGAACCTTCCAGTCTATGAGCAGTTCTTC. Encoded protein: CASSQQNLPVYEQFF.

The chain recombines TRBV29-1 with TRBJ1-2, with D possibly being TRBD1 (5 bases). This CDR3 has 13 residues. Trimming pared 5 bases from V and 1 base from J, leaving 11 bases between. CDR1 and CDR2 from the germline V gene are SQVTM and ANQGSEA. The CDR3 nucleotides read TGCAGCGTTACCGGGACGAGTAACTATGGCTACACCTTC. This sequence encodes CSVTGTSNYGYTF. Full variable domain (missing parts from reference TRBV29-1 and TRBJ1-2): SAVISQKPSRDICQRGTSLTIQCQVDSQVTMMFWYRQQPGQSLTLIATANQGSEATYESGFVIDKFPISRPNLTFSTLTVSNMSPEDSSIYLCSVTGTSNYGYTFGSGTRLTVV.

Note on this clonotype: A junction end diverges from the germline sequence, so it may reflect a read error. J is TRBJ2-7 and V is TRBV15; D call uncertain. The CDR3 contains 15 residues. The germline V gene encodes CDR1 LNHNV and CDR2 YYDKDF (reference sequence). Here the CDR3 reads CATGRVSGQNYEQYF. The CDR3 nucleotides are TGTGCCACCGGCAGAGTGAGTGGGCAGAACTACGAGCAGTACTTC. Drawing the rest from reference TRBV15 and TRBJ2-7, the complete variable domain is DAMVIQNPRYQVTQFGKPVTLSCSQTLNHNVMYWYQQKSSQAPKLLFHYYDKDFNNEADTPDNFQSRRPNTSFCFLDIRSPGLGDTAMYLCATGRVSGQNYEQYFGPGTRLTVT.

This clonotype was seen ten or more times. The chain recombines TRBV4-1 with TRBJ1-6; 8 bases fit TRBD1. CDR3 length: 16 amino acids. Unmatched junction bases numbered 12, after V lost 2 bases and J lost 12 bases. Looked up from germline, CDR1 is MGHRA and CDR2 is YSYEKL. CDR3 residues: CASSQLIGTGGIPLHF. The CDR3 DNA sequence: TGCGCCAGCAGCCAACTAATTGGGACAGGCGGCATACCCCTCCACTTT.

A few counts support this clonotype. This chain connects TRBV5-4 to TRBJ2-7, with D possibly TRBD2 on 7 matching bases. V dropped 4 bases and J dropped 6 bases, with 20 bases sitting between them. Germline CDR1 SGHNT, CDR2 YYREEE (reference sequence). The CDR3 runs to 15 residues. The CDR3 DNA follows: TGTGCCAGCAGCGTGGGGGGGCGGTCTAAGAGCGAGCAGTACTTC. This translates into CASSVGGRSKSEQYF.

The chain joins TRBV12-5 to TRBJ2-7; D is unresolved. From germline, CDR1 is LGHNT and CDR2 FRNRAP. The V gene lost 5 bases and the J gene lost 6 bases, with 8 bases spanning the gap. CDR3 length equals 11 residues. The CDR3 region has the DNA TGTGCTAGTGGTACCCCGCCCGAGCAGTACTTC. Amino acid sequence: CASGTPPEQYF.

This clonotype was observed at least ten times. V gene TRBV27 combines with J gene TRBJ1-2, with 12 positions matching TRBD1. V lost 8 bases and J lost 8; bases outside the gene matches: 9. This CDR3 is 14 amino acids long. Per germline, CDR1 MNHEY and CDR2 SMNVEV (reference sequence). The CDR3 DNA reads as TGTGCCAGCGCCTCCGGGACAGGGGGCGGAGGCTACACCTTC. As protein: CASASGTGGGGYTF.

This clonotype was seen repeatedly, ten times or more. This chain uses TRBV24-1 with TRBJ2-2, with 9 bases aligning to TRBD1. The CDR3 is 15 residues long. With V trimmed by 8 bases and J by 3 bases, 6 bases remained unmatched. Germline-derived CDR1 and CDR2 are KGHDR and SFDVKD. The CDR3 loop reads CATKGTGTDTGELFF. The CDR3 DNA is TGTGCCACCAAAGGGACAGGGACGGACACCGGGGAGCTGTTTTTT.

This clonotype has ten or more counts. The V and J genes are TRBV12-3 or TRBV12-4 and TRBJ1-2, with a possible D match to TRBD1 (6 bases). The CDR3 spans 13 residues. V dropped 5 bases and J dropped 4 bases, with 11 bases sitting between them. The CDR3 sequence is CASSLQGRYGYTF. Written as DNA, the CDR3 is TGTGCCAGCAGTCTACAGGGACGCTATGGCTACACCTTC.

Remarks on this clonotype: Germline is not matched at one junction end, which may reflect a read error. The V and J genes are TRBV27 and TRBJ2-7, with 8 nucleotides matching TRBD1. Germline V gives CDR1 MNHEY, CDR2 SMNVEV (reference sequence). This CDR3 has 16 residues. The CDR3 coding sequence is TGTGCCTGCAGCCACTCCGGGGGACAGGAGGTACTGGAGCAGTACTTC. Residues: CACSHSGGQEVLEQYF.

This clonotype was picked up many times. J is TRBJ2-3 and V is TRBV9, with 9 bases aligning to TRBD1. J lost 4 bases, V lost 3 bases, and 6 bases had no gene match. Germline loops: CDR1 SGDLS, CDR2 YYNGEE. This CDR3 region has 15 residues. CDR3 loop: CASSAQGALSDTQYF. The DNA for the CDR3 is TGTGCCAGCAGCGCACAGGGGGCACTCTCAGATACGCAGTATTTT.

The sample holds one count of this clonotype. Sequence at one end of the junction differs from germline and may be a read error. The chain links TRBV27 to TRBJ2-3, with a tentative D call TRBD1 (5 bases). CDR1 is MNHEY and CDR2 is SMNVEV in the germline V gene (reference sequence). The CDR3 has 17 amino acids. The CDR3 bases are TGTGCCTGCTGGCGCGTGGGGATCAGCCATAGCACAGGTACGCAGTATTTT. As protein: CACWRVGISHSTGTQYF.

This clonotype was counted ten times or more. The genes are TRBV7-9 and TRBJ2-5; 8 nucleotides align to TRBD1. The CDR3 runs 15 residues. The germline V gene encodes CDR1 SEHNR and CDR2 FQNEAQ (reference sequence). Trimming took 4 bases from V and 5 from J; bases not matched to a gene: 9. The CDR3 sequence: CASSWAQGAGETQYF. The CDR3 coding sequence is TGTGCCAGCAGCTGGGCTCAGGGGGCAGGGGAGACCCAGTACTTC.

This clonotype was detected ten times or more. The gene calls are TRBV7-9 and TRBJ2-2; no definite D call. CDR3 length: 15 amino acids. V lost 5 bases, J lost 3 bases, and 13 bases lay in between. Per the germline V gene, CDR1 is SEHNR and CDR2 is FQNEAQ (reference sequence). CDR3: CASSPSGPYTGELFF. The CDR3 nucleotides read TGTGCCAGCAGCCCATCCGGGCCTTACACCGGGGAGCTGTTTTTT.

On this clonotype itself: This may come from a read error, since a much larger clone is one base off. V usage is TRBV12-3 or TRBV12-4 and J usage is TRBJ2-5; the D call may be TRBD1 or TRBD2 (5 bases each). Trimming took off 7 bases at V and 2 bases at J, with 11 bases between the two ends. The CDR3 sequence is 13 residues long. CDR3 DNA sequence: TGTGCCAGCACCACGGGACGGCAAGAGACCCAGTACTTC. It codes for CASTTGRQETQYF.

The CDR3 reads CASSQDWGAGCNEQFF. In nucleotides, the CDR3 is TGCGCCAGCAGCCAAGATTGGGGGGCGGGGTGCAATGAGCAGTTCTTC. This sequence joins TRBV4-3 and TRBJ2-1; D tentatively fits TRBD1 or TRBD2 (6 bases each). This CDR3 contains 16 residues. Trimming left V 0 bases short and J 6 bases short, with 15 bases between. The germline V gene has CDR1 LGHNA and CDR2 YSLEER.